This TCR beta chain was identified in a study of beta chain features in type 1 diabetes. Study at large: Across every sample, over 100 million sorted cells were examined in total.

With 2 bases removed from V and 3 bases from J, the gap between germline ends came to 1 base. Germline CDR1 GTSNPN, CDR2 SVGIG (reference sequence). This CDR3 comprises 10 residues. Concerning this clone itself: The antigen remains undetermined.

Sequencing targeted expressed TCRB transcripts, as all isolated RNA had been reverse transcribed. Data came from immunoSEQ multiplex PCR; TCRdb stores just in-frame clones and leaves some out. The data hold a few hundred thousand clones, with more than 15% observed a single time. Study-level findings and limits: Moderately but significantly shorter TCRB CDR3s were found in Type 1 diabetes patients in all four CD4+ subsets.

This clonotype was obtained from a man aged 30 to 45 with type 1 diabetes. This chain uses TRBV30 with TRBJ2-5; D unresolved. Material: naive CD4+ T cells from blood. Here the CDR3 DNA reads TGTGCCTGGAGTAAAGAGACCCAGTACTTC. This sequence encodes CAWSKETQYF. Together with reference TRBV30 and TRBJ2-5, the CDR3 gives the full variable domain: SQTIHQWPATLVQPVGSPLSLECTVEGTSNPNLYWYRQAAGRGLQLLFYSVGIGQISSEVPQNLSASRPQDRQFILSSKKLLLSDSGFYLCAWSKETQYFGPGTRLLVL.